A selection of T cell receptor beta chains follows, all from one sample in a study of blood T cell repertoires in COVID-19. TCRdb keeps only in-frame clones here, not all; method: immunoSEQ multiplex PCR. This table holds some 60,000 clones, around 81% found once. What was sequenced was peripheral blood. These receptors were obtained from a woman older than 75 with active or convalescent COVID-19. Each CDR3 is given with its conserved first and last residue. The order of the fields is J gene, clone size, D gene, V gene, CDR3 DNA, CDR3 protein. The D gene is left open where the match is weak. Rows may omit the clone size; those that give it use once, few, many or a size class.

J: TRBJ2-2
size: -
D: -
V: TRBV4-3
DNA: TGCGCCAGCAGCCAAGATTTCGGTTCCGGGGAGCTGTTTTTT
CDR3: CASSQDFGSGELFF

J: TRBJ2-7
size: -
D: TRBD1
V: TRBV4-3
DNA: TGCGCCAGCAGCCCAGGACAGGGAACTCCCGAGCAGTACTTC
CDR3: CASSPGQGTPEQYF

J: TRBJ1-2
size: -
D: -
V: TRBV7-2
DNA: TGTGCCAGCAGCTTCGAAAAATCGATGGGGCGAGCCTTC
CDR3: CASSFEKSMGRAF

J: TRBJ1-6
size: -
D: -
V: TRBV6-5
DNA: TGTGCCAGCAGTTACTCCGCAGGGGATTCACCCCTCCACTTT
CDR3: CASSYSAGDSPLHF

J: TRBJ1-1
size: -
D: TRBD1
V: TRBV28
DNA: TGTGCCAGCAGCCGACAGGGACCCCCAGAAGCTTTCTTT
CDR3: CASSRQGPPEAFF

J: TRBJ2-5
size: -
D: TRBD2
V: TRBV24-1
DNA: TGTGCCACCAGTGATTTGTTAGAGGGAGGGGAGACCCAGTACTTC
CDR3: CATSDLLEGGETQYF

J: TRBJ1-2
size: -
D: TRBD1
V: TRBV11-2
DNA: TGTGCCAGCAGCTCGACAGGGATCTATGGCTACACCTTC
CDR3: CASSSTGIYGYTF

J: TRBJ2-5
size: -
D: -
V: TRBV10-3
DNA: TGTGCCATCAGTGATCTAGATAGGGAGACCCAGTACTTC
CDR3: CAISDLDRETQYF

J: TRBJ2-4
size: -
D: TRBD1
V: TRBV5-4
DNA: TGTGCCAGCACCCAAGAGGGGGCGAGCAACATTCAGTACTTC
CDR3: CASTQEGASNIQYF

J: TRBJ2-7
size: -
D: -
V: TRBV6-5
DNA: TGTGCCAGCAGCAGGAACTTTTACGAGCAGTACTTC
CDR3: CASSRNFYEQYF

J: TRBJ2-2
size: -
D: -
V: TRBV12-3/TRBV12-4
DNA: TGTGCCAGCAACTACGGCTTTGCCGGGGAGCTGTTTTTT
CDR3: CASNYGFAGELFF

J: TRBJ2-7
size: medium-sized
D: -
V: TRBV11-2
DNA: TGTGCCAGCAGCTTATTCGGGGATTCCTACGAGCAGTACTTC
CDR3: CASSLFGDSYEQYF

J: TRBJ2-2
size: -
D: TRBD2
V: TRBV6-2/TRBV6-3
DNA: TGTGCCAGCAGTTACTCTAGCGGGGGGGCCAACACCGGGGAGCTGTTTTTT
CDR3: CASSYSSGGANTGELFF

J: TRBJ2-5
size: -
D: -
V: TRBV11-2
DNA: TGTGCCAGCAGCTTAGCGGGGTACCAAGAGACCCAGTACTTC
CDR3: CASSLAGYQETQYF

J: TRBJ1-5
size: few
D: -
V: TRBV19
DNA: TGTGCCAGTAGTAATGGACAGTTATATAGCAATCAGCCCCAGCATTTT
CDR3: CASSNGQLYSNQPQHF

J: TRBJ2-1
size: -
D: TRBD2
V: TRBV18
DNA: TGTGCCAGCTCACCAATTAGCGGGGGGACCGGTGAGCAGTTCTTC
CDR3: CASSPISGGTGEQFF

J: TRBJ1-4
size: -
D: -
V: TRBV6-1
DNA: TGTGCCAGCAGTGAAAGTTTGCAGAATGAAAAACTGTTTTTT
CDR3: CASSESLQNEKLFF

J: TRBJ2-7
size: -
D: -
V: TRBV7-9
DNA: TGTGCCAGCAGCTTAGCGGGTAGGGGTCTATCCTACGAGCAGTACTTC
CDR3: CASSLAGRGLSYEQYF

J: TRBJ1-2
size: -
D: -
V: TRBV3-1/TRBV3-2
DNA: TGTGCCAGCAGCCAAGCGGGTAGCTACTATGGCTACACCTTC
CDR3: CASSQAGSYYGYTF

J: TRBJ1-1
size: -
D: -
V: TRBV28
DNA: TGTGCCAGCAGTAAGAGGGTAACTGAAGCTTTCTTT
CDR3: CASSKRVTEAFF

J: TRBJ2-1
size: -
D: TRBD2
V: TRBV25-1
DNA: TGTGCCAGCAGGGATAGCGGGGGGGCCTACAATGAGCAGTTCTTC
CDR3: CASRDSGGAYNEQFF

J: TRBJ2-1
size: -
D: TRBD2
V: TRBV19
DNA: TGTGCCAGTAGGTTGACTAGCGGGGGGGCTAATGAGCAGTTCTTC
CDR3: CASRLTSGGANEQFF

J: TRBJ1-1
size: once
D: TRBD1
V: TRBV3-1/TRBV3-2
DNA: TGTGCCAGCAGCGGGGGACAGGGAGGCACTGAAGCTTTCTTT
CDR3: CASSGGQGGTEAFF